The clone carrying this TCR beta chain was recorded only once. One end of the junction fails to match germline, which may point to a read error. The source of the sample is a study of blood T cell repertoires in COVID-19. Some clones are missing from TCRdb's copy, which holds only in-frame ones; the method was immunoSEQ multiplex PCR. The sample lists around 200,000 clones; around 89% were seen once. The specimen sequenced was PBMCs or T cells enriched from blood (not recorded which). The sequence was obtained from a woman aged 25-40 years who had recovered from COVID-19.

The DNA of the CDR3 is TGTGCCACGAGTGGTAGGGGGGGTCCCTACAATGAGCAGTTCTTC. It translates to CATSGRGGPYNEQFF. The chain couples TRBV24-1 to TRBJ2-1, with a weak D call TRBD2 (7 bases). CDR1 and CDR2 from the germline V gene are KGHDR and SFDVKD. This CDR3 has 15 amino acids.